This T cell receptor (beta chain) comes out of a study of blood T cells in healthy people across ages. Study-wide results and caveats: A roughly linear age-dependent decrease characterized TCR beta diversity per million T cells.

V was trimmed by 0 bases and J by 2 bases, leaving 8 bases between them. The CDR3 runs to 16 residues. Looked up from germline, CDR1 is SGHAT and CDR2 is FQDESV (reference sequence). A second 7 to 11 cycle PCR used barcoded and J-beta primers. TCRdb independently ran MiXCR on the 5' RACE reads; one entry per CDR3 protein. The data contain 650,000 to 1,000,000 distinct CDR3 sequences, around 36% of them seen just once; the ten biggest clones take up about an eighth. This clonotype turned up a few times. The antigen remains undetermined. Sequenced input: blood. The chain joins TRBV11-1 to TRBJ2-6; TRBD1 or TRBD2 may be the D gene (5 bases each). The sequence derives from a man between 18 and 35 years old in good health. The DNA of the CDR3 is TGTGCCAGCAGCTTAGCGTGGGGGACTGGGGCCAACGTCCTGACTTTC. Translating it yields CASSLAWGTGANVLTF.